This entry lists 32 T cell receptor beta chains sequenced from one sample in a study of OX40 agonist ivuxolimab in advanced cancers. TCRdb's table, derived via immunoSEQ multiplex PCR, lists solely in-frame clones and lacks some. Of fewer than 85,000 clones listed, 70% to 90% are singletons. The specimen was CD4+ or CD8+ T cells sorted from blood, collected in a trial of the OX40 agonist ivuxolimab. The source is an adult with an advanced solid tumor such as melanoma, head and neck, liver or kidney cancer.

This clone has a handful of counts. The CDR3 is CASSLGWAETQYF. For the CDR3, the DNA is TGTGCCAGCAGCTTAGGGTGGGCCGAGACCCAGTACTTC. The chain carries TRBV7-7 and TRBJ2-5; D unclear. Germline assignment: CDR1 SSHAT and CDR2 FNYEAQ (reference sequence). There are 13 residues in the CDR3. V dropped 1 base and J dropped 5 bases, with 8 bases sitting between them.

Here the CDR3 DNA reads TGTGCCAGCAGTCTAGGGACTAGCGGGACCTTGACTTACGAGCAGTACTTC. It translates to CASSLGTSGTLTYEQYF. The rearrangement links TRBV7-9 to TRBJ2-7; 13 nucleotides agree with TRBD2. V lost 6 bases, J lost 4 bases, and 12 bases stayed unmatched. The CDR3 is 17 amino acids. Germline assignment: CDR1 SEHNR and CDR2 FQNEAQ (reference sequence).

CDR3 sequence reads: CSATLDTQYF. As DNA, the CDR3 is TGCAGTGCTACCCTAGATACGCAGTATTTT. This chain uses TRBV20-1 with TRBJ2-3; the D is unclear. CDR3 length: 10 amino acids. Trimming removed 4 bases from V and 5 bases from J, with 4 bases in between. CDR1 and CDR2 from the germline V gene are DFQATT and SNEGSKA (reference sequence).

V and J are TRBV27 and TRBJ2-7; unclear D gene. Looked up from germline, CDR1 is MNHEY and CDR2 is SMNVEV (reference sequence). The V gene lost 4 bases and the J gene lost 5 bases, with 9 bases spanning the gap. CDR3 length equals 12 residues. The CDR3 sequence is CASSSGFDEQYF. CDR3 in DNA: TGTGCCAGCAGTTCTGGGTTCGACGAGCAGTACTTC.

Details on this clone: This same CDR3 is encoded by further DNA sequences in the sample. This chain joins TRBV5-6 and TRBJ2-7, with D perhaps matching TRBD1 or TRBD2 (5 bases each). The CDR3 is 13 amino acids. V lost 4 bases and J 3 bases, leaving 11 bases between the germline ends. Germline loops: CDR1 SGHDT, CDR2 YYEEEE. Written as DNA, the CDR3 is TGTGCCAGCAGCCCGGGACCCCTCTACGAGCAGTACTTC. It codes for CASSPGPLYEQYF.

The chain links TRBV27 to TRBJ2-1; D might be TRBD2 (6 bases). Germline CDR1 reads MNHEY; CDR2 reads SMNVEV (reference sequence). The CDR3 is made up of 14 amino acids. The germline V and J ends were trimmed by 4 bases and 3 bases, with 10 bases remaining between them. CDR3 nucleotides: TGTGCCAGCAGTTCAGAGGGAGGCTACAATGAGCAGTTCTTC. The encoded protein is CASSSEGGYNEQFF.

The V call is TRBV19, the J call TRBJ2-1; 8 bases agree with TRBD1. Trimming cost V 3 bases and J 7 bases; bases outside gene matches: 8. In germline, CDR1 is LNHDA, CDR2 SQIVND (reference sequence). This CDR3 has 15 amino acids. CDR3 bases: TGTGCCAGTAGTATCGGACAGGGACGGGGGAATGAGCAGTTCTTC. This sequence encodes CASSIGQGRGNEQFF.

The genes are TRBV6-5 and TRBJ1-1, with 7 bases matching TRBD1. The V and J ends lost 4 bases and 2 bases, in that order; junction bases with no gene match: 4. CDR1 is MNHEY, CDR2 SVGAGI, per germline. The CDR3 spans 14 residues. The CDR3 loop reads CASSFQGGNTEAFF. For the CDR3, the DNA is TGTGCCAGCAGTTTCCAGGGGGGAAACACTGAAGCTTTCTTT.

The CDR3 DNA reads TGTGCCAGCAGTTTTCAATTCGGGGGCGATGGCTACACCTTC. This translates into CASSFQFGGDGYTF. The genes are TRBV27 and TRBJ1-2; TRBD1 might be the D (6 bases). The CDR3 extends over 14 amino acids. V was trimmed by 3 bases and J by 6 bases, leaving 14 bases between them. CDR1 is MNHEY and CDR2 is SMNVEV in the germline V gene (reference sequence).

CDR3 nucleotides: TGTGCCAGCAGTACTGGGACAGGGCAAGAGACCCAGTACTTC. Protein: CASSTGTGQETQYF. The chain carries TRBV27 and TRBJ2-5, with TRBD1 matching 9 bases. After removal of 5 bases from V and 2 bases from J, the junction contained 3 bases not matched to a gene. The CDR3 contains 14 residues. The germline V gene has CDR1 MNHEY and CDR2 SMNVEV (reference sequence).

This chain uses TRBV10-1 with TRBJ2-7, with TRBD1 matching over 10 bases. This CDR3 comprises 15 residues. The germline CDR1 and CDR2 sequences are WNHNN and SYGVQD (reference sequence). Losses at the gene ends were 3 bases for V and 2 bases for J; bases not matched to a gene: 4. The CDR3 DNA sequence: TGCGCCAGCAGTGAAGGGGGGACAGGGGCCTACGAGCAGTACTTC. Translation gives CASSEGGTGAYEQYF.

V is TRBV7-9 and J is TRBJ2-1; D perhaps matches TRBD2 (6 bases). From germline, CDR1 is SEHNR and CDR2 FQNEAQ (reference sequence). This CDR3 has 15 amino acids. V lost 5 bases and J lost 6, with 17 bases in between. The chain's CDR3 is CASSLRRGTVNEQFF. For the CDR3, the DNA is TGTGCCAGCAGCCTGAGGCGAGGGACTGTCAATGAGCAGTTCTTC. Using reference TRBV7-9 and TRBJ2-1 for the parts outside the CDR3, the full variable domain is DTGVSQNPRHKITKRGQNVTFRCDPISEHNRLYWYRQTLGQGPEFLTYFQNEAQLEKSRLLSDRFSAERPKGSFSTLEIQRTEQGDSAMYLCASSLRRGTVNEQFFGPGTRLTVL.

The genes are TRBV10-3 and TRBJ2-3; 9 bases fit TRBD1. Germline values: CDR1 ENHRY, CDR2 SYGVKD. V lost 4 bases and J lost 0; bases outside the gene matches: 11. The CDR3 sequence is 18 residues long. The CDR3 reads CAISGRGYGTGSTDTQYF. The CDR3 DNA is TGTGCCATCAGTGGGCGCGGTTACGGGACAGGGAGCACAGATACGCAGTATTTT.

The chain carries TRBV6-5 and TRBJ2-1; D is undetermined. The germline V gene encodes CDR1 MNHEY and CDR2 SVGAGI. The V end was cut by 6 bases, the J end by 8 bases, with 17 bases between. The CDR3 extends over 14 amino acids. CDR3 nucleotide sequence: TGTGCCAGCAGCCTGACGGACGGTCGGGATGAGCAGTTCTTC. This codes for CASSLTDGRDEQFF.

The chain employs TRBV29-1 and TRBJ2-7; D possibly corresponds to TRBD1 (5 bases). V was clipped by 0 bases and J by 6 bases, with 18 bases between them. This CDR3 has 15 amino acids. CDR1 and CDR2 from the germline V gene are SQVTM and ANQGSEA. For the CDR3, the DNA is TGCAGCGTTGAAGATCTTTTGGGGCCAGGGCGCGAGCAGTACTTC. Translation gives CSVEDLLGPGREQYF.

This clone was detected only once. The rearrangement joins TRBV27 to TRBJ1-2; 7 bases agree with TRBD1. Per germline, CDR1 MNHEY and CDR2 SMNVEV (reference sequence). The CDR3 runs 13 residues. Trimming removed 6 bases from V and 6 bases from J; junction bases left unmatched: 7. CDR3 nucleotides: TGTGCCAGCAGGACAGGGAGCGGGGATGGCTACACCTTC. Translated: CASRTGSGDGYTF.

The V gene is TRBV4-1, the J gene TRBJ2-7, with D uncertain. Germline V gene sequence: CDR1 MGHRA, CDR2 YSYEKL. Trimming pared 5 bases from V and 3 bases from J, leaving 11 bases between. This CDR3 is built from 13 residues. The CDR3 DNA reads TGCGCCAGCAGCTCGGCCCACTACTACGAGCAGTACTTC. The encoded protein is CASSSAHYYEQYF.

The chain recombines TRBV10-3 with TRBJ1-1; D is unclear. Trimming cost V 10 bases and J 0 bases, with 12 bases left between them. Germline-derived CDR1 and CDR2 are ENHRY and SYGVKD. CDR3 length equals 13 residues. In DNA form, the CDR3 reads TGTGCCACGATGACGGACCTGAACACTGAAGCTTTCTTT. Amino acid sequence: CATMTDLNTEAFF.

The chain combines TRBV6-1 with TRBJ2-3; TRBD1 or TRBD2 may be the D gene (5 bases each). V was clipped by 6 bases and J by 1 base, with 14 bases between them. The CDR3 extends over 15 amino acids. The germline V gene encodes CDR1 MNHNS and CDR2 SASEGT. The CDR3 is CASRRETARTDTQYF. The CDR3 nucleotides read TGTGCCAGCAGGAGGGAGACAGCTCGCACAGATACGCAGTATTTT.

The V gene is TRBV4-1, the J gene TRBJ2-7; 7 bases agree with TRBD2. Trimming at V came to 1 base and at J to 4 bases, leaving 7 bases not matched to a gene. The CDR3 is 15 amino acids. CDR1 and CDR2 (germline): MGHRA, YSYEKL. Here the CDR3 reads CASSQGGLADYEQYF. In DNA form, the CDR3 reads TGCGCCAGCAGCCAAGGTGGGCTAGCGGATTACGAGCAGTACTTC.

The V call is TRBV27, the J call TRBJ2-1; possibly TRBD2 for D (5 bases). Trimming removed 5 bases at V and 6 bases at J, with 17 bases between. The length of the CDR3 is 15 residues. The V gene's germline CDR1 is MNHEY and CDR2 SMNVEV (reference sequence). CDR3 in DNA: TGTGCCAGCAGTCCATTCTCAGGACTCTTCAATGAGCAGTTCTTC. This sequence encodes CASSPFSGLFNEQFF.

For the CDR3, the DNA is TGTGCCAGCAGTGATACCGGGAGGACGAACACCGGGGAGCTGTTTTTT. Encoded protein: CASSDTGRTNTGELFF. The rearrangement links TRBV6-1 to TRBJ2-2, with 7 nucleotides matching TRBD2. From germline, CDR1 is MNHNS and CDR2 SASEGT. The CDR3 is made up of 16 amino acids. With V trimmed by 3 bases and J by 0 bases, 4 bases remained unmatched.

This clone was found once. The CDR3 region has the DNA TGCGCCAGCAGCCAATTAGGGGGTCGGCAAGCTTTCTTT. Protein: CASSQLGGRQAFF. The J gene is TRBJ1-1, the V gene TRBV4-1; D possibly corresponds to TRBD1 (6 bases). Germline V gene lookup returns CDR1 MGHRA and CDR2 YSYEKL. The CDR3 sequence is 13 residues long. Trimming cost V 2 bases and J 9 bases, with 13 bases left between them.

This clone came up a few times. The chain recombines TRBV10-3 with TRBJ1-2; 8 bases are a match to TRBD1. Trimming at V came to 6 bases and at J to 4 bases, leaving 13 bases not matched to a gene. Germline V gives CDR1 ENHRY, CDR2 SYGVKD. The CDR3 contains 16 residues. The CDR3 here is CAISPGATGVPYGYTF. CDR3 sequence (DNA): TGTGCCATCAGCCCGGGCGCGACAGGGGTACCCTATGGCTACACCTTC.

This clone was picked up one time. The chain couples TRBV27 to TRBJ2-7, with D possibly TRBD2 on 6 matching bases. The CDR3 runs to 12 residues. Germline-derived CDR1 and CDR2 are MNHEY and SMNVEV (reference sequence). Trimming took 7 bases from V and 0 from J, leaving 7 bases between them. CDR3 coding DNA: TGTGCCAGCACTAGCGACTCCTACGAGCAGTACTTC. Amino acids: CASTSDSYEQYF.

V usage is TRBV27 and J usage is TRBJ1-1, with D uncertain. Germline assignment: CDR1 MNHEY and CDR2 SMNVEV (reference sequence). The CDR3 spans 13 residues. Deletions cut 3 bases from V and 4 bases from J, with 9 bases between. CDR3 in DNA: TGTGCCAGCAGTTTGGGTAGGAGCACTGAAGCTTTCTTT. Its translation is CASSLGRSTEAFF.

The CDR3 nucleotides read TGTGCCAGCAGCTTCGGGCTGGGCACTGAAGCTTTCTTT. Its protein is CASSFGLGTEAFF. This chain connects TRBV5-8 to TRBJ1-1; D call uncertain. V dropped 2 bases and J dropped 4 bases, with 9 bases sitting between them. The CDR3 totals 13 residues. The germline V gene has CDR1 SGHTS and CDR2 YDEGEE.

The sample holds one count of this clone. The V gene is TRBV14, the J gene TRBJ1-2; D ambiguous. V lost 0 bases, J lost 4 bases, and 12 bases lay in between. This CDR3 is 15 amino acids long. Germline CDR1 SGHDN, CDR2 FVKESK. The CDR3 protein is CASSQEEMGIYGYTF. The CDR3 bases are TGTGCCAGCAGCCAAGAGGAGATGGGGATCTATGGCTACACCTTC.

This chain uses TRBV27 with TRBJ1-2; D gene unclear. Germline V lookup: CDR1 MNHEY, CDR2 SMNVEV (reference sequence). The CDR3 contains 14 residues. V lost 5 bases, J lost 8 bases, and 18 bases lay in between. The CDR3 here is CASSVLGGAGGYTF. CDR3 coding DNA: TGTGCCAGCAGTGTGTTGGGCGGAGCGGGCGGCTACACCTTC.

The gene calls are TRBV7-9 and TRBJ2-2; weak D call: TRBD2 (6 bases). Per germline, CDR1 SEHNR and CDR2 FQNEAQ (reference sequence). This CDR3 is 12 amino acids long. V lost 9 bases to trimming and J lost 5 bases, with 10 bases between them. The CDR3 nucleotides are TGTGCCAGAGGGGAGGTGACCGGGGAGCTGTTTTTT. It encodes CARGEVTGELFF.

The V and J genes are TRBV19 and TRBJ2-1; D might be TRBD1 (5 bases). Trimming left V 2 bases short and J 6 bases short, with 8 bases between. This CDR3 spans 13 amino acids. Looked up from germline, CDR1 is LNHDA and CDR2 is SQIVND (reference sequence). CDR3 in amino acids: CASSISQGNEQFF. The CDR3 nucleotides are TGTGCCAGTAGTATAAGTCAGGGCAATGAGCAGTTCTTC. Complete variable domain (other parts from reference TRBV19 and TRBJ2-1): DGGITQSPKYLFRKEGQNVTLSCEQNLNHDAMYWYRQDPGQGLRLIYYSQIVNDFQKGDIAEGYSVSREKKESFPLTVTSAQKNPTAFYLCASSISQGNEQFFGPGTRLTVL.

The chain couples TRBV11-3 to TRBJ2-2; 8 bases agree with TRBD2. The V and J ends lost 5 bases and 1 base, in that order; junction bases with no gene match: 9. The CDR3 spans 17 residues. Germline V gene lookup returns CDR1 SGHNT and CDR2 YENEEA. Here the CDR3 reads CASSASGGLGNTGELFF. In nucleotides, the CDR3 is TGTGCCAGCAGCGCTAGTGGGGGACTAGGGAACACCGGGGAGCTGTTTTTT.